This passage covers 8 T cell receptor beta chains from one sample sequenced in a study of identical twins. Using its own MiXCR run on the 5' RACE reads, TCRdb lists one record per CDR3 protein. The profile shows under 300,000 distinct CDR3 sequences, over 5.5% of them singletons. These data also featured in a second study, about T cells expressing NK-cell markers.

Sequenced sample: CD8+ T cells sorted from blood. The receptors here all came from a woman between 18 and 29 years old in good health.

This clonotype was seen repeatedly, ten times or more. The V gene is TRBV5-1, the J gene TRBJ1-1, with TRBD1 matching over 10 bases. Germline V gives CDR1 SGHRS, CDR2 YFSETQ. The CDR3 totals 15 residues. V lost 4 bases and J lost 6; bases outside the gene matches: 9. For the CDR3, the DNA is TGCGCCAGCAGCAACCCCGGGACAGGGGCGCCTGAAGCTTTCTTT. As protein: CASSNPGTGAPEAFF.

This clonotype has a count of ten or more. This chain links TRBV7-9 with TRBJ1-3; no reliable D call. V lost 5 bases and J 2 bases, leaving 4 bases between the germline ends. The CDR3 runs 12 residues. CDR1 is SEHNR, CDR2 FQNEAQ, per germline (reference sequence). Here the CDR3 DNA reads TGTGCCAGCAGCCCCCCTGGAAACACCATATATTTT. It yields the protein CASSPPGNTIYF.

This clonotype appeared a few times. This rearrangement joins TRBV30 to TRBJ2-1; 7 nucleotides match TRBD2. Trimming removed 5 bases from V and 8 bases from J; junction bases left unmatched: 18. CDR3 length: 16 residues. Germline V gene data show CDR1 as GTSNPN and CDR2 as SVGIG (reference sequence). For the CDR3, the DNA is TGTGCCTGGGGCACTTGGGGGGAGGGCCGAGACGATGAGCAGTTCTTC. Its translation: CAWGTWGEGRDDEQFF.

The rearrangement links TRBV7-8 to TRBJ2-5; TRBD2 matches 7 bases. The V and J ends lost 1 base and 4 bases, in that order; junction bases with no gene match: 3. This CDR3 has 14 amino acids. Germline values: CDR1 SGHVS, CDR2 FQNEAQ. The CDR3 sequence is CASSLGTRLETQYF. For the CDR3, the DNA is TGTGCCAGCAGCTTAGGGACTAGACTAGAGACCCAGTACTTC. The full variable domain, rest sourced from reference TRBV7-8 and TRBJ2-5, is GAGVSQSPRYKVAKRGQDVALRCDPISGHVSLFWYQQALGQGPEFLTYFQNEAQLDKSGLPSDRFFAERPEGSVSTLKIQRTQQEDSAVYLCASSLGTRLETQYFGPGTRLLVL.

This clonotype was seen repeatedly, ten times or more. The chain joins TRBV29-1 to TRBJ2-7, with D possibly TRBD1 on 5 matching bases. In germline, CDR1 is SQVTM, CDR2 ANQGSEA. This CDR3 has 13 residues. V was clipped by 4 bases and J by 7 bases, with 17 bases between them. The CDR3 DNA follows: TGCAGCGTTGTAGGGGTGGTCGACCGAGAGCAGTACTTC. This gives the protein CSVVGVVDREQYF.

This clonotype appeared a few times. The chain carries TRBV6-2 or TRBV6-3 and TRBJ2-2; a possible D gene is TRBD2 (5 bases). V was shortened by 0 bases and J by 0 bases, with 11 bases between the two germline ends. The CDR3 has 17 amino acids. The germline V gene has CDR1 MNHEY and CDR2 SVGEGT. This CDR3 is CASSYSRSGANTGELFF. DNA for the CDR3: TGTGCCAGCAGTTACTCGCGGAGCGGAGCGAACACCGGGGAGCTGTTTTTT.

This clonotype was seen only a few times. The genes are TRBV7-2 and TRBJ1-6; 8 nucleotides line up with TRBD1. The CDR3 runs to 15 residues. Germline trimming cut 5 bases from V and 11 bases from J; bases unmatched to any gene: 11. Per the germline V gene, CDR1 is SGHTA and CDR2 is FQGNSA. CDR3 amino acids: CASSIYRGSSTPLHF. The DNA of the CDR3 is TGTGCCAGCAGCATCTACAGGGGGTCTAGTACACCCCTCCACTTT. The full variable domain, rest sourced from reference TRBV7-2 and TRBJ1-6, is GAGVSQSPSNKVTEKGKDVELRCDPISGHTALYWYRQSLGQGLEFLIYFQGNSAPDKSGLPSDRFSAERTGGSVSTLTIQRTQQEDSAVYLCASSIYRGSSTPLHFGNGTRLTVT.

This clonotype was detected many times. The V gene is TRBV6-5, the J gene TRBJ2-3, with 10 bases identical to TRBD2. V shed 0 bases, J shed 3 bases, and the junction held 3 bases outside the gene matches. Germline V gene data show CDR1 as MNHEY and CDR2 as SVGAGI. The CDR3 is made up of 16 amino acids. The CDR3 DNA follows: TGTGCCAGCAGTTACTCTCTAGCGGGAGTGACAGATACGCAGTATTTT. It is translated as CASSYSLAGVTDTQYF.